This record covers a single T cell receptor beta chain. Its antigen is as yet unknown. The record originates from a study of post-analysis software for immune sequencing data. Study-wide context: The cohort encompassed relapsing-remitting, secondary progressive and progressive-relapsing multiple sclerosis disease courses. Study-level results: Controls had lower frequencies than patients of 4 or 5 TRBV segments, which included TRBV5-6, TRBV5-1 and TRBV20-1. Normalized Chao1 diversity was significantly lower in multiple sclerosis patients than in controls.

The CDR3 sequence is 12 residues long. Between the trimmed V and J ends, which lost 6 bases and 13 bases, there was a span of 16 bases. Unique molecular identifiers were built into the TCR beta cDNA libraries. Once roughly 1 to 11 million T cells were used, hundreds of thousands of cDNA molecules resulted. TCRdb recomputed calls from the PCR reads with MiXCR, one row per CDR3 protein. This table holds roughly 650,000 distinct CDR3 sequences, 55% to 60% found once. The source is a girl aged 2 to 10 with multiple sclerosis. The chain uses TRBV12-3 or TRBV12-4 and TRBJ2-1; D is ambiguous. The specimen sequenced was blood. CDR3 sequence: CASRPDTPEQFF. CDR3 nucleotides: TGTGCCAGCAGACCCGACACCCCTGAACAGTTCTTC.